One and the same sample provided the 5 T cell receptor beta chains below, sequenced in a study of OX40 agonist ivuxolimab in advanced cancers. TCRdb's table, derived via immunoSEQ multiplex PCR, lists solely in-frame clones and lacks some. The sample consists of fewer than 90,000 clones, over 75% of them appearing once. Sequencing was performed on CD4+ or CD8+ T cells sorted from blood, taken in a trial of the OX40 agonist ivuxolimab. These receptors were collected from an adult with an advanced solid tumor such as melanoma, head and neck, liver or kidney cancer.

For the CDR3, the DNA is TGTGCCAGCTCACCACCCGTGGGGACAGGGGTGGAAAACACCATATATTTT. The encoded protein is CASSPPVGTGVENTIYF. V is TRBV18 and J is TRBJ1-3, with 10 bases that match TRBD1. V lost 0 bases, J lost 6 bases, and 8 bases stayed unmatched. The CDR3 runs 17 residues. CDR1 is KGHSH and CDR2 is LQKENI in the germline V gene.

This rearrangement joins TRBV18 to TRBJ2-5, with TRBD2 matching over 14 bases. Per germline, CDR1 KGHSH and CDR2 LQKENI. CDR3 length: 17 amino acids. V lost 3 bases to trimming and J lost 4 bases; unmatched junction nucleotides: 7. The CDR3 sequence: CASSPSSGLAGGETQYF. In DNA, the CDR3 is TGTGCCAGCTCACCTAGTTCCGGACTAGCGGGAGGAGAGACCCAGTACTTC. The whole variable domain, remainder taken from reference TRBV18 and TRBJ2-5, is NAGVMQNPRHLVRRRGQEARLRCSPMKGHSHVYWYRQLPEEGLKFMVYLQKENIIDESGMPKERFSAEFPKEGPSILRIQQVVRGDSAAYFCASSPSSGLAGGETQYFGPGTRLLVL.

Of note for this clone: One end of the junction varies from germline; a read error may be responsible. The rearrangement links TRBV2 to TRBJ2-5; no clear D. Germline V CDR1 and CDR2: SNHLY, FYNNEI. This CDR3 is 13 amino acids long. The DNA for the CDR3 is TGTGCCAGCAGCCCCGGGCAGCAAGGGACCCAGTACTTC. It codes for CASSPGQQGTQYF.

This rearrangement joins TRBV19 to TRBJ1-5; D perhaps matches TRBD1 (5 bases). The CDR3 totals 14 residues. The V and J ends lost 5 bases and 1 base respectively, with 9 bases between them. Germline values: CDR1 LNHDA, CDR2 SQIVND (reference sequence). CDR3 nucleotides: TGTGCCAGTAGTCCGACAGACAGCAATCAGCCCCAGCATTTT. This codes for CASSPTDSNQPQHF.

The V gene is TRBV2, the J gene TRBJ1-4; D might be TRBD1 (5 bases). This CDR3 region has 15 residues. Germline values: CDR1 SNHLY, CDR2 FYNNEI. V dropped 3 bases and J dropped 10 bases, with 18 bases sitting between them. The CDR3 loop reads CASSEVQAPAGKLFF. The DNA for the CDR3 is TGTGCCAGCAGTGAGGTACAGGCTCCCGCTGGAAAACTGTTTTTT.